A selection of T cell receptor beta chains follows, all from one sample in a study of OX40 agonist ivuxolimab in advanced cancers. Libraries were prepared by immunoSEQ multiplex PCR; TCRdb keeps only in-frame clonotypes and omits some of them. The table records 65,000 to 90,000 clones, approximately 82% of them present only once. This specimen consisted of CD4+ or CD8+ T cells sorted from blood, obtained in a trial of the OX40 agonist ivuxolimab. The receptors were sampled from an adult with an advanced solid tumor such as melanoma, head and neck, liver or kidney cancer. Both conserved end residues are trimmed from each CDR3. Not all rows give a size; the values are once, few, many and, for expanded clones, a class.

TRBJ2-7,TRBV11-2,once,ASSLGQSISYEQY
TRBJ2-3,TRBV25-1,.,ASSDQRGASGPQY
TRBJ1-3,TRBV6-1,few,ASSESGSGNTIY
TRBJ1-5,TRBV7-9,.,ASSFFLGQPQH
TRBJ2-2,TRBV7-2,.,ASSVRVQGTGELF
TRBJ1-1,TRBV2,.,ASERGRNTEAF
TRBJ2-1,TRBV6-6,.,ASLGLAYNEQF
TRBJ2-3,TRBV6-1,.,ASSETLWTSGADTQY
TRBJ2-5,TRBV10-3,.,AISDTGDRAGTQY
TRBJ1-1,TRBV5-1,.,ASSLGTDLHTEAF
TRBJ1-5,TRBV6-6,.,ASSLDRQPQH
TRBJ2-2,TRBV28,.,ASRVNTGELF
TRBJ2-2,TRBV6-6,few,ASSYSRRLNTGELF
TRBJ2-5,TRBV27,.,ASSALRGGSPQETQY
TRBJ1-2,TRBV6-1,.,ASSEIFRGGRGYT
TRBJ2-1,TRBV11-2,.,ASSSSQGTSGYNEQF
TRBJ1-2,TRBV15,.,ATSRSLGAGNENYGYT
TRBJ2-7,TRBV5-4,.,ASSQSTSYEQY
TRBJ1-1,TRBV5-4,.,ASSLGAARSLNTEAF
TRBJ2-3,TRBV7-2,.,ASSFRGGDTDTQY
TRBJ1-1,TRBV18,.,ASSPGGGDNTEAF
TRBJ1-4,TRBV5-8,.,ASSLAGGSVENEKLF
TRBJ1-4,TRBV7-2,.,ASSPLQGSNEKLF
TRBJ2-2,TRBV7-3,.,ASARLSTGELF
TRBJ2-3,TRBV28,.,ASSLYGPKTDTQY
TRBJ2-7,TRBV7-2,.,ASSVRQGAYYEQY
TRBJ1-1,TRBV5-1,.,ASSLGGRNTEAF
TRBJ2-5,TRBV18,.,ASSPFVSGSGETQY
TRBJ2-5,TRBV5-8,.,ASSLQTGRDQY
TRBJ1-1,TRBV2,.,ASSEPGNTEAF
TRBJ1-6,TRBV19,once,ASSLPPPNSPLH
TRBJ2-7,TRBV18,.,ASSPPTAGSYEQY
TRBJ1-4,TRBV5-1,few,ASSPTTNEKLF
TRBJ2-5,TRBV7-9,few,ASSLAGGWETQY
TRBJ2-2,TRBV9,.,ASSVEGRNTGELF